This entry features one T cell receptor beta chain sequence. Its antigen is as yet unknown. In the PCR, 60 Vbeta and 13 Jbeta primers were used. Generated by immunoSEQ multiplex PCR, the TCRdb table keeps only in-frame clones and is missing some. The sample carries under 200,000 clones, more than 70% recorded once. The CDR3 spans 16 residues. The germline CDR1 and CDR2 sequences are SGDLS and YYNGEE. V dropped 4 bases and J dropped 5; count of bases not matched to a gene: 12. The entry originates in a study of cytomegalovirus exposure and HLA in healthy donors. Overall study context: About 85 million unique TCRs from HLA-typed donors were held in an early release of data. Overall study results and limits: Follow-up analysis found HLA locus-dependent TCR association rates, highest for DRB1 and lowest for HLA-C. Per a prior analysis, the majority of TCR beta V segments were productive roughly 90% or roughly 30% of the time. TCR sequences were mostly rare, though some public TCRs occurred in many donors.

The sample comprised PBMCs. The V gene is TRBV9, the J gene TRBJ1-1, with TRBD1 matching 9 bases. This TCR derives from a woman aged 50 to 65 in good health and CMV-seropositive. The chain's CDR3 is CASSSHTGGAGTEAFF. The CDR3 DNA reads as TGTGCCAGCAGCTCCCATACAGGGGGCGCGGGGACTGAAGCTTTCTTT.